Included here is one TCR beta chain sequence, with context. Antigen unknown. Germline V gene lookup returns CDR1 SGHAT and CDR2 FQNNGV. Trimming cost V 6 bases and J 1 base; bases outside gene matches: 6. The CDR3 has 15 amino acids. TCRdb re-called the reads through MiXCR, storing one row per CDR3 protein. The data show about 340,000 distinct CDR3 sequences, about 27% seen once. The data belong to a study of T cell repertoires in cytomegalovirus infection. The genes are TRBV11-2 and TRBJ2-7, with TRBD2 matching over 10 bases. The TCR comes from a human donor in good health (CMV status not recorded). Some clones in this sample may be carry-over from other donors' samples. The source material was cultured PBMCs, sampled from culture after CMV antigen stimulation. Here the CDR3 DNA reads TGTGCCAGCAGGGCGGGACTAGCGTTATCCTACGAGCAGTACTTC. Translation gives CASRAGLALSYEQYF.